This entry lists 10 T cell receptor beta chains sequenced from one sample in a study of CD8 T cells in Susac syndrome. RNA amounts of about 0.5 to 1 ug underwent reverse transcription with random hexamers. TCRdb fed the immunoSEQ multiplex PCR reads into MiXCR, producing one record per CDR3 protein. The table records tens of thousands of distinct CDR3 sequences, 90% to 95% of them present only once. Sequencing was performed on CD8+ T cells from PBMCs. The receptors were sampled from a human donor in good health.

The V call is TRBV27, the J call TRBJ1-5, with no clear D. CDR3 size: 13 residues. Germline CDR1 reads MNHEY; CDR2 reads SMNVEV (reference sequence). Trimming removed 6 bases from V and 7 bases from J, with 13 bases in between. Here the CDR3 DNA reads TGTGCCAGCAGCCGCGGTTCGAGACAGCCCCAGCATTTT. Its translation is CASSRGSRQPQHF.

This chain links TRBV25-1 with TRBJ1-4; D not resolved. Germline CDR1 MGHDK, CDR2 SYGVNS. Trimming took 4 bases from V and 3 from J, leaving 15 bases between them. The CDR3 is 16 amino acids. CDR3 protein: CASSGRGIGANEKLFF. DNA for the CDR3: TGTGCCAGCAGTGGCCGGGGTATCGGGGCTAATGAAAAACTGTTTTTT.

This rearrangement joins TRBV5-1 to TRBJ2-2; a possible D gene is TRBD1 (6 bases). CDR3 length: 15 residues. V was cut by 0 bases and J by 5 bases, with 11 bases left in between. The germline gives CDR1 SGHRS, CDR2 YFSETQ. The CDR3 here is CASSLVQGLTGELFF. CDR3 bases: TGCGCCAGCAGCTTGGTCCAGGGGTTGACCGGGGAGCTGTTTTTT. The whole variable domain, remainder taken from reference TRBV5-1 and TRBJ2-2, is KAGVTQTPRYLIKTRGQQVTLSCSPISGHRSVSWYQQTPGQGLQFLFEYFSETQRNKGNFPGRFSGRQFSNSRSEMNVSTLELGDSALYLCASSLVQGLTGELFFGEGSRLTVL.

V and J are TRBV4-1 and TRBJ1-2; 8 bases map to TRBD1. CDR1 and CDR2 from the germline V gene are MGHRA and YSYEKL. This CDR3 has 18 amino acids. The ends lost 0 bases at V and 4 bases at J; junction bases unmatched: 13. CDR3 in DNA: TGCGCCAGCAGCCAAGATGTCGCCAGGGGGCCTTTATTCTATGGCTACACCTTC. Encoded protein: CASSQDVARGPLFYGYTF.

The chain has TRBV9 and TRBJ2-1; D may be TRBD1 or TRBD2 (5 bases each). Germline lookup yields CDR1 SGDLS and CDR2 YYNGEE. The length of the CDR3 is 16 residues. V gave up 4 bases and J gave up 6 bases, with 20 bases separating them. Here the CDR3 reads CASSPWDQPKANEQFF. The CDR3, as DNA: TGTGCCAGCAGCCCTTGGGACCAACCTAAGGCCAATGAGCAGTTCTTC. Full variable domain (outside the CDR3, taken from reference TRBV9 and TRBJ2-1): DSGVTQTPKHLITATGQRVTLRCSPRSGDLSVYWYQQSLDQGLQFLIQYYNGEERAKGNILERFSAQQFPDLHSELNLSSLELGDSALYFCASSPWDQPKANEQFFGPGTRLTVL.

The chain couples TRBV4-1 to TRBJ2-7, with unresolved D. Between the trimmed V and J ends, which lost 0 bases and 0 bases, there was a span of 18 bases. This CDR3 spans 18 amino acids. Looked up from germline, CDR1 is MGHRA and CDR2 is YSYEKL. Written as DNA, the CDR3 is TGCGCCAGCAGCCAAGATATCCCCTCCGGCAGTCTCTCCTACGAGCAGTACTTC. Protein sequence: CASSQDIPSGSLSYEQYF.

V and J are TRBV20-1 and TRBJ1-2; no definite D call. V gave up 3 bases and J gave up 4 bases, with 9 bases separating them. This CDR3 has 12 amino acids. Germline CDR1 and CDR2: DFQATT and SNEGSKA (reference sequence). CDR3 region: CSASGIGYGYTF. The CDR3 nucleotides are TGCAGTGCTAGTGGGATTGGCTATGGCTACACCTTC.

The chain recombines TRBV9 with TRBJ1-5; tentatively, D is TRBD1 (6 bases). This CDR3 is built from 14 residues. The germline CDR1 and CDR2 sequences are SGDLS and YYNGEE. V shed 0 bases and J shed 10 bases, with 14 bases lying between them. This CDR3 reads CASSVEQGGSPQHF. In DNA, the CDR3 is TGTGCCAGCAGCGTAGAACAGGGAGGATCACCCCAGCATTTT.

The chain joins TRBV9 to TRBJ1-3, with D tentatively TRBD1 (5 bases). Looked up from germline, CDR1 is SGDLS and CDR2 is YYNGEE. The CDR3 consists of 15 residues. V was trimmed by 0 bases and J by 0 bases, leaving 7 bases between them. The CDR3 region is CASSVGGSSGNTIYF. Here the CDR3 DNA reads TGTGCCAGCAGCGTAGGGGGCAGCTCTGGAAACACCATATATTTT.

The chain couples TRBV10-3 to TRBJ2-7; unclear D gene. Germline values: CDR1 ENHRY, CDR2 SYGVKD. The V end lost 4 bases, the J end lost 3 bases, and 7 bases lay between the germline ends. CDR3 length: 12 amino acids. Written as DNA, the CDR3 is TGTGCCATCAGTGCCTCCGACTACGAGCAGTACTTC. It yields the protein CAISASDYEQYF.